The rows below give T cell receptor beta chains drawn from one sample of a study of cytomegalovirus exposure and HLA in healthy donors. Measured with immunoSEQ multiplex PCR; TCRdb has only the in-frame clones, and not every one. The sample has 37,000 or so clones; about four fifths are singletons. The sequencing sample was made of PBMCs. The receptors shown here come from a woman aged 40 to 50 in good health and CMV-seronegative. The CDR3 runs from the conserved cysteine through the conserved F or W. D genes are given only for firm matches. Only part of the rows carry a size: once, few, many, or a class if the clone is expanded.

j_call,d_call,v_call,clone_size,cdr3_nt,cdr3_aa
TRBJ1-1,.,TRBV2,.,TGTGCCAGCAGTGAAAAGGCAGGGCGGAGGGGCACTGAAGCTTTCTTT,CASSEKAGRRGTEAFF
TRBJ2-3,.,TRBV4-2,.,TGTGCCAGCAGCCAACTCGGGGGGCCGAGCACAGATACGCAGTATTTT,CASSQLGGPSTDTQYF
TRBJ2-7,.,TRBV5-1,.,TGCGCCAGCAGCTTGGCCGGTCCCTACGAGCAGTACTTC,CASSLAGPYEQYF
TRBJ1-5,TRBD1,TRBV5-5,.,TGTGCCAGCAGCTGGGGACAGGGAAACCAGCCCCAGCATTTT,CASSWGQGNQPQHF
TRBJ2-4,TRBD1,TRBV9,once,TGTGCCAGCAGCGCCGGACAGGGGGTTTCCAAAAACATTCAGTACTTC,CASSAGQGVSKNIQYF
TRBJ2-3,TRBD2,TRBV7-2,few,TGTGCCAGCAGCCCAGGGGAGCGGGGGGCGTATACGCAGTATTTT,CASSPGERGAYTQYF
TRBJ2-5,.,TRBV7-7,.,TGTGCTAGCAGCTTTTCGGGGGAAGAGACCCAGTACTTC,CASSFSGEETQYF
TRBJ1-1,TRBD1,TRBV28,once,TGTGCCAGCAGGCCGGGACAGGGGTTGACTGAAGCTTTCTTT,CASRPGQGLTEAFF
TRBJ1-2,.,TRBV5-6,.,TGTGCCAGCAGCTCACAGGGTAACTATGGCTACACCTTC,CASSSQGNYGYTF
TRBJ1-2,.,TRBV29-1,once,TGCAGCGCCTCCCCGCAGGGATCAAATGGCTACACCTTC,CSASPQGSNGYTF
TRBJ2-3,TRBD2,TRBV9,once,TGTGCCAGCACCCCTGGGACTAGCGGGGGGGCAGCAGATACGCAGTATTTT,CASTPGTSGGAADTQYF
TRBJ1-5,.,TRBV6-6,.,TGTGCCAGCAGACAGAACACAAATCAGCCCCAGCATTTT,CASRQNTNQPQHF
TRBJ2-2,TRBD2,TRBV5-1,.,TGCGCCAGCAGCGCACTAGCGGGGGCCTACACCGGGGAGCTGTTTTTT,CASSALAGAYTGELFF
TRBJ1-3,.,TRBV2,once,TGTGCCAGCAAAGCGAACTCTGGAAACACCATATATTTT,CASKANSGNTIYF
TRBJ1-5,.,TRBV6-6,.,TGTGCCAGCAACGACAAGAGCAATCAGCCCCAGCATTTT,CASNDKSNQPQHF
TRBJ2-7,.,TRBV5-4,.,TGTGCCAGCAGCTTACGCACGGGCGGGACCTACGAGCAGTACTTC,CASSLRTGGTYEQYF
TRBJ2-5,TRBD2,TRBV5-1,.,TGCGCCAGCAGCCGGGGACTAGTGAGTCAAGAGACCCAGTACTTC,CASSRGLVSQETQYF
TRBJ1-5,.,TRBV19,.,TGTGCCAGTAGTCAGGGGCAGCCCCAGCATTTT,CASSQGQPQHF
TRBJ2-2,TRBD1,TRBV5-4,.,TGTGCCAGCAGTTCACGACAGGGAGCCGGGGAGCTGTTTTTT,CASSSRQGAGELFF
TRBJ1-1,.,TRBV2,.,TGTGCCAGCAGTGGCGATCTCACTGAAGCTTTCTTT,CASSGDLTEAFF
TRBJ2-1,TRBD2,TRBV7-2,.,TGTGCCAGCAGCTCCTGGACTAGCGGGGGGGCGAATGAGCAGTTCTTC,CASSSWTSGGANEQFF
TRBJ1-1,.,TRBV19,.,TGTGCCAGTAGTAAAAAGGGGGCTGAAGCTTTCTTT,CASSKKGAEAFF
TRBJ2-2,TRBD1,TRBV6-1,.,TGTGCCAGCAGTGAGGGGACAGGGTCGACCGGGGAGCTGTTTTTT,CASSEGTGSTGELFF
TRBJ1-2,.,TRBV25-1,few,TGTGCCAGCAGTGAATCCACCCCCGAAAGACATAACTATGGCTACACCTTC,CASSESTPERHNYGYTF
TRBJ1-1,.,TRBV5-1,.,TGCGCCAGCAGCTCCGCGGGGAACACTGAAGCTTTCTTT,CASSSAGNTEAFF
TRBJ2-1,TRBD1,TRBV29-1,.,TGCAACGTTGAGGGGACAGTCAAGCTAAACTCCTACAATGAGCAGTTCTTC,CNVEGTVKLNSYNEQFF
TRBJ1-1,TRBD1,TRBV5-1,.,TGCGCCAGCAGCTTGGCAGGGGGCTTCGGAGCTTTCTTT,CASSLAGGFGAFF
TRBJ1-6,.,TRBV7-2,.,TGTGCCAGCAGCTTAGTCGGGCTCAGGGCAGAATCACCCCTCCACTTT,CASSLVGLRAESPLHF
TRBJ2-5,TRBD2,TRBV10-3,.,TGTGCCATCAGCCAGCTAGCGGGGGGGAAAGAGACCCAGTACTTC,CAISQLAGGKETQYF
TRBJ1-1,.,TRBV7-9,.,TGTGCCAGCAGCTCGGGGGGGAACACTGAAGCTTTCTTT,CASSSGGNTEAFF